This entry describes one T cell receptor beta chain. The record originates from a study of control samples from healthy donors and cancer patients. This CDR3 comprises 16 residues. V lost 3 bases, J lost 3 bases, and 14 bases lay in between. Germline CDR1 reads KGHDR; CDR2 reads SFDVKD. Measured with immunoSEQ multiplex PCR; TCRdb has only the in-frame clones, and not every one. The sample records roughly 130,000 clones, 70% to 90% being singletons. This TCR was sampled from a man in his fifties in good health. Sequenced input: blood. The chain combines TRBV24-1 with TRBJ2-1; no reliable D call. In DNA, the CDR3 is TGTGCCACCAGTGATGCGGCGAGGTTTTTCTACAATGAGCAGTTCTTC. This sequence encodes CATSDAARFFYNEQFF.